Below are 22 T cell receptor beta chains sequenced from a single sample in a study of shared clonotypes between healthy human individuals. The repertoire was sequenced with immunoSEQ multiplex PCR; TCRdb's copy has only in-frame clones and lacks some. The sample lists hundreds of thousands of clones, roughly 96% occurring once. Cells designated naive CD8 were CD45RO-negative and were positively selected for CCR7, with terminally differentiated effector memory CD45RA+ cells excluded. The source material was naive CD8+ T cells sorted from blood. The receptors originated from a woman aged 30 to 39 in good health.

V is TRBV18 and J is TRBJ2-1; no clear D. Per the germline V gene, CDR1 is KGHSH and CDR2 is LQKENI. The CDR3 has 15 residues. V shed 2 bases and J shed 0 bases, with 8 bases lying between them. The CDR3 DNA reads as TGTGCCAGCTCACCAGCGGATACCTCCTACAATGAGCAGTTCTTC. It translates to CASSPADTSYNEQFF.

The V and J genes are TRBV27 and TRBJ2-2, with a tentative D call TRBD2 (5 bases). CDR1 is MNHEY and CDR2 is SMNVEV in the germline V gene (reference sequence). This CDR3 has 15 residues. V was shortened by 5 bases and J by 4 bases, with 14 bases between the two germline ends. CDR3 loop: CASSPLLTITGELFF. In DNA, the CDR3 is TGTGCCAGCAGTCCCCTCCTGACTATCACCGGGGAGCTGTTTTTT.

The chain links TRBV28 to TRBJ1-5; D uncertain. The CDR3 runs to 13 residues. Germline lookup yields CDR1 MDHEN and CDR2 SYDVKM. The V end was cut by 4 bases, the J end by 3 bases, with 7 bases between. The CDR3 protein is CASSSTLNQPQHF. CDR3 DNA: TGTGCCAGCAGTTCCACGCTCAATCAGCCCCAGCATTTT.

The rearrangement links TRBV6-5 to TRBJ2-7; D might be TRBD2 (5 bases). Germline-derived CDR1 and CDR2 are MNHEY and SVGAGI. The CDR3 covers 14 residues. Trimming removed 8 bases at V and 2 bases at J, with 16 bases between. The chain's CDR3 is CASAASGIPYEQYF. CDR3 in DNA: TGTGCCAGCGCGGCATCCGGGATACCCTACGAGCAGTACTTC.

The gene calls are TRBV6-6 and TRBJ2-7; D not certain. This CDR3 has 13 residues. Germline V CDR1 and CDR2: MNHNY, SVGAGI (reference sequence). V lost 3 bases and J lost 3, with 9 bases in between. The CDR3, as DNA: TGTGCCAGCAGTTATGCAGAGGACTACGAGCAGTACTTC. This gives the protein CASSYAEDYEQYF.

The genes are TRBV5-4 and TRBJ2-1, with D possibly being TRBD2 (6 bases). This CDR3 region has 15 residues. The germline V gene encodes CDR1 SGHNT and CDR2 YYREEE (reference sequence). With 1 base removed from V and 8 bases from J, the gap between germline ends came to 16 bases. The CDR3 sequence is CASSLRVAGSHEQFF. Here the CDR3 DNA reads TGTGCCAGCAGCTTGCGCGTCGCCGGGAGCCATGAGCAGTTCTTC. The variable domain in full, completed from reference TRBV5-4 and TRBJ2-1, reads ETGVTQSPTHLIKTRGQQVTLRCSSQSGHNTVSWYQQALGQGPQFIFQYYREEENGRGNFPPRFSGLQFPNYSSELNVNALELDDSALYLCASSLRVAGSHEQFFGPGTRLTVL.

CDR3 sequence: CASSDPGQGMIGYTF. The CDR3 DNA follows: TGTGCCAGCAGTGACCCCGGACAGGGGATGATCGGCTACACCTTC. The chain carries TRBV28 and TRBJ1-2; TRBD1 agrees at 9 bases. This CDR3 is 15 amino acids long. The V segment lost 5 bases and the J segment 8 bases; nucleotides outside the gene matches: 12. Germline CDR1 and CDR2: MDHEN and SYDVKM.

V gene TRBV27 combines with J gene TRBJ1-5, with D tentatively TRBD1 (5 bases). CDR3 length equals 12 residues. The ends were cut back, 6 bases at V and 7 bases at J, with 10 bases in the middle. The germline gives CDR1 MNHEY, CDR2 SMNVEV (reference sequence). CDR3 in DNA: TGTGCCAGCAGATCGGGGGTCCAGCCCCAGCATTTT. It yields the protein CASRSGVQPQHF.

The chain uses TRBV14 and TRBJ2-5; 8 bases are shared with TRBD1. Judging by the DNA end, TRBJ2-7 fits better; the J call may be wrong. The CDR3 runs 19 residues. Germline V gene lookup returns CDR1 SGHDN and CDR2 FVKESK. CDR3 sequence reads: CASSQTTGDRVAEHYEQYF. DNA of the CDR3: TGTGCCAGCAGCCAGACGACAGGGGACCGAGTAGCGGAGCACTACGAGCAGTACTTC.

This chain links TRBV5-4 with TRBJ2-1; TRBD2 matches at 12 bases. The CDR3 contains 16 residues. From germline, CDR1 is SGHNT and CDR2 YYREEE (reference sequence). The ends lost 3 bases at V and 8 bases at J; junction bases unmatched: 9. The CDR3 bases are TGTGCCAGCAGCTCAATGACTAGCGGGAGCGTGTATGAGCAGTTCTTC. Amino acids: CASSSMTSGSVYEQFF.

The chain has TRBV4-1 and TRBJ1-2, with TRBD1 matching over 8 bases. Germline CDR1 is MGHRA and CDR2 is YSYEKL. This CDR3 region has 16 residues. J was trimmed by 6 bases and V by 1 base; bases with no gene match: 10. The DNA of the CDR3 is TGCGCCAGCAGCCAAGTCCGACAGGGGAACAAGAATGGCTACACCTTC. Encoded protein: CASSQVRQGNKNGYTF.

Comment on this clone: The identical CDR3 is also encoded by other nucleotide sequences in the sample. The chain employs TRBV27 and TRBJ2-2, with unresolved D. V was pared by 2 bases and J by 4 bases, with 2 bases between. The CDR3 consists of 12 residues. Germline V gene sequence: CDR1 MNHEY, CDR2 SMNVEV (reference sequence). The CDR3 DNA follows: TGTGCCAGCAGTTTAATCACCGGGGAGCTGTTTTTT. Protein: CASSLITGELFF.

The chain joins TRBV27 to TRBJ1-2; 9 bases agree with TRBD1. The CDR3 covers 16 residues. The junction had 8 bases not matched to a gene; V was cut back by 4 bases and J by 2 bases. CDR1 and CDR2 (germline): MNHEY, SMNVEV (reference sequence). The CDR3 spells CASSYHPGQGNYGYTF. The CDR3 DNA is TGTGCCAGCAGTTACCATCCCGGACAGGGGAACTATGGCTACACCTTC.

The J gene is TRBJ2-7, the V gene TRBV18; D gene uncertain. V shed 4 bases and J shed 6 bases, with 10 bases lying between them. The CDR3 covers 12 residues. Germline CDR1 KGHSH, CDR2 LQKENI. CDR3 loop: CASSLGSVEQYF. As DNA, the CDR3 is TGTGCCAGCTCACTAGGATCCGTCGAGCAGTACTTC.

The chain is built from TRBV4-2 and TRBJ2-1, with D possibly TRBD2 on 6 matching bases. This CDR3 has 15 residues. The germline V and J ends were trimmed by 1 base and 6 bases, with 13 bases remaining between them. Per germline, CDR1 LGHNA and CDR2 YNFKEQ. CDR3: CASSQATSRGNEQFF. The DNA of the CDR3 is TGTGCCAGCAGCCAAGCGACTAGTAGGGGCAATGAGCAGTTCTTC.

The V and J genes are TRBV5-6 and TRBJ2-2; 7 nucleotides match TRBD1. With V trimmed by 4 bases and J by 1 base, 7 bases remained unmatched. The CDR3 contains 16 residues. Germline CDR1 SGHDT, CDR2 YYEEEE. CDR3 loop: CASSIETGMNTGELFF. CDR3 in DNA: TGTGCCAGCAGCATTGAGACAGGGATGAACACCGGGGAGCTGTTTTTT.

The genes are TRBV28 and TRBJ1-5, with 7 bases aligning to TRBD1. CDR3 length equals 18 residues. CDR1 MDHEN and CDR2 SYDVKM come from the germline V gene. Unmatched junction bases numbered 10, after V lost 2 bases and J lost 0 bases. CDR3 bases: TGTGCCAGCAGTTTAAAGGGGGCCTCCTTATATAGCAATCAGCCCCAGCATTTT. This encodes CASSLKGASLYSNQPQHF. Combining the CDR3 with reference TRBV28 and TRBJ1-5 gives the whole variable domain DVKVTQSSRYLVKRTGEKVFLECVQDMDHENMFWYRQDPGLGLRLIYFSYDVKMKEKGDIPEGYSVSREKKERFSLILESASTNQTSMYLCASSLKGASLYSNQPQHFGDGTRLSIL.

This clone was counted a single time. The chain is built from TRBV7-6 and TRBJ1-2; 12 bases are shared with TRBD1. The trim removed 5 bases at V and 1 base at J, leaving 8 bases unmatched. Germline values: CDR1 SGHVS, CDR2 FNYEAQ. This CDR3 spans 17 amino acids. The CDR3 coding sequence is TGTGCCAGCAGCAAAGGGACAGGGGGCTCCCTTAACTATGGCTACACCTTC. The encoded protein is CASSKGTGGSLNYGYTF. The complete variable domain, with remaining parts taken from reference TRBV7-6 and TRBJ1-2, reads GAGVSQSPRYKVTKRGQDVALRCDPISGHVSLYWYRQALGQGPEFLTYFNYEAQQDKSGLPNDRFSAERPEGSISTLTIQRTEQRDSAMYRCASSKGTGGSLNYGYTFGSGTRLTVV.

With respect to this clone: Other DNA sequences in this specimen translate into the identical CDR3. This chain links TRBV13 with TRBJ2-7; D remains ambiguous. The CDR3 covers 14 residues. Germline V gives CDR1 PRHDT, CDR2 FYEKMQ (reference sequence). The germline V and J ends were trimmed by 0 bases and 2 bases, with 8 bases remaining between them. CDR3 bases: TGTGCCAGCAGCTTAGGGAGACGGACCTACGAGCAGTACTTC. It codes for CASSLGRRTYEQYF. Using reference TRBV13 and TRBJ2-7 for the parts outside the CDR3, the full variable domain is AAGVIQSPRHLIKEKRETATLKCYPIPRHDTVYWYQQGPGQDPQFLISFYEKMQSDKGSIPDRFSAQQFSDYHSELNMSSLELGDSALYFCASSLGRRTYEQYFGPGTRLTVT.

V usage is TRBV12-5 and J usage is TRBJ2-2; D unresolved. The CDR3 length is 12 residues. The germline V and J ends were trimmed by 4 bases and 4 bases, with 4 bases remaining between them. The germline gives CDR1 LGHNT, CDR2 FRNRAP. This CDR3 reads CASGYGTGELFF. The CDR3 DNA reads TGTGCTAGTGGTTACGGCACCGGGGAGCTGTTTTTT.

Details on this clone: The identical CDR3 is also encoded by other nucleotide sequences in the sample. The chain links TRBV2 to TRBJ2-7; either TRBD1 or TRBD2 may fit D (5 bases each). The CDR3 consists of 13 residues. V was shortened by 4 bases and J by 2 bases, with 9 bases between the two germline ends. In germline, CDR1 is SNHLY, CDR2 FYNNEI. CDR3 sequence: CASSAGRTYEQYF. The CDR3 nucleotides are TGTGCCAGCAGTGCAGGGAGAACCTACGAGCAGTACTTC.

V gene TRBV10-2 combines with J gene TRBJ2-7; D possibly uses TRBD1 or TRBD2 (5 bases each). CDR1 is WSHSY, CDR2 SAAADI, per germline. This CDR3 comprises 14 residues. Trimming took 0 bases from V and 5 from J, leaving 11 bases between them. This chain's CDR3 is CASSESTRGHEQYF. CDR3 bases: TGCGCCAGCAGTGAGTCGACTCGGGGCCACGAGCAGTACTTC.